The 9 T cell receptor beta chains below come from one sample, sequenced in a study of T cell responses to AZD1222 COVID-19 vaccine (dated by TCRdb to about 2021). The library was made by the immunoSEQ multiplex PCR assay. TCRdb retrieved this table from immuneACCESS and kept in-frame rearrangements only. Not all clones are present; in checked studies, unresolved V genes account for under half, and no reason is known for the remainder. The sample table shows roughly 100,000 clones, and roughly 82% are seen once. The ten largest clones add up to more than 4.5% of the sample. Read against the paper, the sample's time point label means: baseline before first vaccination. The sample was peripheral blood, taken on day 0 of AZD1222 vaccination. Receptor source: an adult in good health.

The chain joins TRBV7-9 to TRBJ2-2; unclear D gene. This CDR3 has 14 residues. V lost 3 bases to trimming and J lost 0 bases, with 5 bases between them. Looked up from germline, CDR1 is SEHNR and CDR2 is FQNEAQ (reference sequence). The CDR3, as DNA: TGTGCCAGCAGCTTCCTTGCGAACACCGGGGAGCTGTTTTTT. Translation: CASSFLANTGELFF. Full variable domain (remainder filled in from reference TRBV7-9 and TRBJ2-2): DTGVSQNPRHKITKRGQNVTFRCDPISEHNRLYWYRQTLGQGPEFLTYFQNEAQLEKSRLLSDRFSAERPKGSFSTLEIQRTEQGDSAMYLCASSFLANTGELFFGEGSRLTVL.

Notes on this clone: Other DNA sequences within the sample encode an identical CDR3. The chain recombines TRBV7-9 with TRBJ2-2; D remains ambiguous. This CDR3 comprises 12 residues. Trimming cost V 3 bases and J 1 base, with 0 bases left between them. Germline CDR1 is SEHNR and CDR2 is FQNEAQ (reference sequence). The CDR3 nucleotides read TGTGCCAGCAGCTTGAACACCGGGGAGCTGTTTTTT. This encodes CASSLNTGELFF.

The chain employs TRBV7-3 and TRBJ1-1, with D uncertain. The V gene lost 4 bases and the J gene lost 1 base, with 10 bases spanning the gap. The CDR3 is made up of 14 amino acids. Germline-derived CDR1 and CDR2 are SGHTA and FQGTGA. Here the CDR3 DNA reads TGTGCCAGCAGCTCCCAGCCGTCGAACACTGAAGCTTTCTTT. Protein: CASSSQPSNTEAFF.

The chain is built from TRBV11-2 and TRBJ1-3, with D hard to call. Germline CDR1 is SGHAT and CDR2 is FQNNGV. The CDR3 is 15 amino acids. V lost 1 base to trimming and J lost 0 bases, with 7 bases between them. DNA for the CDR3: TGTGCCAGCAGCTTAGTGGCCCTCTCTGGAAACACCATATATTTT. Translated: CASSLVALSGNTIYF.

The chain uses TRBV7-9 and TRBJ1-1; D is unclear. Trimming pared 5 bases from V and 11 bases from J, leaving 21 bases between. Germline CDR1 is SEHNR and CDR2 is FQNEAQ (reference sequence). There are 14 residues in the CDR3. The CDR3 region is CASSPVVLELTAFF. CDR3 bases: TGTGCCAGCAGCCCCGTCGTCCTAGAACTTACGGCTTTCTTT.

The rearrangement joins TRBV2 to TRBJ1-1; D remains unclear. Germline loops: CDR1 SNHLY, CDR2 FYNNEI. The CDR3 spans 16 residues. V was cut by 4 bases and J by 3 bases, with 18 bases left in between. CDR3 bases: TGTGCCAGCAGTGTTGGTGGGGTAGCGAGGGACACTGAAGCTTTCTTT. Its translation is CASSVGGVARDTEAFF.

V usage is TRBV29-1 and J usage is TRBJ1-1; D not resolved. The CDR3 runs to 15 residues. Trimming pared 4 bases from V and 4 bases from J, leaving 19 bases between. The germline V gene has CDR1 SQVTM and CDR2 ANQGSEA. The CDR3, as DNA: TGCAGCGTTGTTGCCAACCCGGGGATTCGCACTGAAGCTTTCTTT. This codes for CSVVANPGIRTEAFF.

J is TRBJ1-2 and V is TRBV7-2; 7 nucleotides match TRBD1. Germline CDR1 SGHTA, CDR2 FQGNSA. The CDR3 has 14 amino acids. The trim removed 1 base at V and 7 bases at J, leaving 6 bases unmatched. The CDR3 protein is CASSLGQGVRGYTF. The CDR3 bases are TGTGCCAGCAGCTTAGGGCAGGGGGTTCGTGGCTACACCTTC.

This rearrangement joins TRBV4-3 to TRBJ1-3, with D possibly being TRBD1 (6 bases). Germline CDR1 reads LGHNA; CDR2 reads YSLEER. The CDR3 spans 16 residues. Trimming shortened V by 2 bases and J by 0 bases, and 11 bases separated the two germline ends. This chain's CDR3 is CASSQLTGISGNTIYF. In nucleotides, the CDR3 is TGCGCCAGCAGCCAATTAACAGGGATCTCTGGAAACACCATATATTTT.